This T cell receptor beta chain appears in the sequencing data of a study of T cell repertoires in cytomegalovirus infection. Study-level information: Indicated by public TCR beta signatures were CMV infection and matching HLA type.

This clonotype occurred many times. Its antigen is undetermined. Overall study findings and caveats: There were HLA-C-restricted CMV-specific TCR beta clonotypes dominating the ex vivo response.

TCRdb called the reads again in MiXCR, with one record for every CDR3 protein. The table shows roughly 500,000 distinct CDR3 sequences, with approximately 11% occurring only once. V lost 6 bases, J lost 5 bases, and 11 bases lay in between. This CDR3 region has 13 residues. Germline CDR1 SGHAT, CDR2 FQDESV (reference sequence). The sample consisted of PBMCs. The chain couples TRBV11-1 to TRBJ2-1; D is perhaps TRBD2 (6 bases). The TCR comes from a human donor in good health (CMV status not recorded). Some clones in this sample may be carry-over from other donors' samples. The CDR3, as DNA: TGTGCCAGCAGTATCGGGGGTAACAATGAGCAGTTCTTC. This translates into CASSIGGNNEQFF.